This TCR beta chain was obtained from a study of cytomegalovirus exposure and HLA in healthy donors listed by TCRdb under 2017. For the study in its entirety: According to an earlier analysis of around 600 of the donors, about 179 million T cells yielded 90 million to 140 million unique TCR beta sequences and 250 to 350 Gb of sequence data. Class I and class II HLA loci were covered by the typing at four-digit resolution. Every discovery cohort repertoire had been produced on one sequencing platform. A later analysis re-analyzed previously published TCR beta repertoires from several hundred donors and added high-resolution HLA genotyping to study TCR occurrence patterns. A later genetic analysis took genome-wide SNP genotypes for about 65% of the 666 donors and used that subset as a discovery cohort. Four or five DR-DQ haplotypes were treated as single units for association and clustering because of strong linkage in the cohort. To predict cytomegalovirus infection status, the study brought together high-throughput TCR immunosequencing, statistical association of individual TCRs with disease status, and machine learning. An earlier analysis of roughly 580 of the donors used high-throughput TCR beta sequencing to judge whether each TCR beta V gene segment behaved as functional or pseudogenic. In addition to the first cohort of about 650 subjects, a separate validation cohort of 130 or so different subjects was used. The study used immunosequencing to profile the T cell repertoires of several hundred subjects and linked those repertoires to cytomegalovirus serostatus. Typing coverage differed by locus: A, B, C, DRB1 and DQB1 were typed in roughly 620-630 donors, DQA1 in around 500, DPA1 in approximately 610, and DPB1 in just under 480. Donor age, sex, ethnicity and CMV serostatus were compiled together with the repertoire data. Across around 400 genotyped donors of the cohort, an average of 235,054 unique TCR beta nucleotide sequences per donor were sequenced, and around 20% of those sequences were non-productive. The study was designed to test whether signatures of past pathogen exposure could be identified by cataloging public T cell receptors. Rather than using new phenotypic data, the later analysis identified candidate immune exposures from TCR beta sequences and from how often those sequences occurred across donors. Of the roughly 410 genotyped donors, 65% to 90% were placed in the genetic ancestry cluster associated with self-reported Caucasian donors. Roughly 300 gigabases of sequencing data and 91 million or so unique TCR sequences made up an early release that covered about 640 HLA-typed donors. Broader findings and caveats from the paper: Correlated functional status among segregating V segments might reflect linkage disequilibrium, but an unknown experimental factor could not be ruled out. A later analysis found that TCR association rates varied across HLA loci, with DRB1 alleles showing the most associated TCRs and HLA-C alleles the fewest. In both the original and validation cohorts, the classifier was reported to diagnose cytomegalovirus status with high specificity and sensitivity. When HLA alleles, especially DR and DQ, strongly co-occurred, attributing TCR associations to individual alleles was difficult. For the cohort, immune exposure information was limited to CMV serostatus. The presence/absence analyses assumed that sequencing depth was roughly uniform across donors, and that assumption may not be true. In vitro tests confirmed that a few of the cytomegalovirus-associated TCR beta chains recognize cytomegalovirus antigens. A further reported finding was that TCR beta sequences accurately predicted the HLA-A and HLA-B alleles for most subjects in the first cohort. A later analysis found that HLA-associated TCR beta chains were more clonally expanded and had lower generation probabilities than equally common non-associated chains. A later analysis associated 16,951 TCR beta sequences with specific HLA alleles at a false discovery rate of 0.05. In this cohort, only TCR beta chains were sequenced, and detectable features were limited by the absence of alpha or paired-chain data. According to the authors, the approach could potentially be generalized to other disease states and immunological phenotypes. In a later genetic analysis, a missense DCLRE1C variant was associated with V-gene and J-gene trimming of TCR beta chains, and the association was replicated in an independent cohort. In an earlier analysis of 587 of the donors, most TCR beta V segments appeared in productive rearrangements about 87% or about 30% of the time, broadly matching IMGT annotations. In a later genetic analysis, fewer N-insertions in productive TCRs were reported among donors in an Asian-associated ancestry cluster than the approximately 710-donor mean. In a later analysis, most CMV-associated TCR beta chains were found to appear HLA-restricted, with HLA associations seemingly driven largely by CMV exposure. While some public TCRs were present in many individuals, most TCR sequences turned up only very rarely across donors. Some IMGT-functional V segments, including TRBV6-2 and TRBV6-3, could not be distinguished by the 87-base-pair reads and were therefore excluded. Because counts were too low, seventeen rarely observed V segments, including chromosome 9 orphons, were left out of the earlier analysis of about 500 of the donors. According to a later analysis, parvovirus B19, influenza, CMV and Epstein-Barr virus appeared linked to several top co-occurrence clusters. Because some donors lacked HLA typing at each locus, the association tests relied only on the typed subset. A cluster of highly shared sequence variants was judged likely to represent a technical artifact of the sequencing pipeline. A total of around 150 TCR beta chains were listed by the study as associated with cytomegalovirus.

Including cysteine and phenylalanine, the CDR3 has 15 amino acids. The CDR3 DNA has 45 bases and is translated from base 1. Here V drops 7 bases and J drops 5 bases, and the junction holds 11 bases not matched to any gene. CDR1 and CDR2 were assigned from the germline V gene (reference sequence) as MNHNY and SVGAGI. Library prep was done by the immunoSEQ multiplex PCR assay. For the multiplex PCR, a mixture combining 60 forward primers for TCR Vbeta segments and 13 reverse primers for TCR Jbeta segments was used. Amplification of the CDR3 region of rearranged TCR beta genes was performed with a multiplex PCR assay on genomic DNA. On the Illumina HiSeq System, the amplified TCR beta libraries were sequenced as 87-base-pair reads. The study's processing was this. In a later analysis, tens of millions of unique TCR beta chains were counted across the approximately 640 repertoires, and roughly 11 million of these chains were shared by at least two donors. Raw reads were error-corrected and collapsed into unique sequences with a nearest-neighbor algorithm that merged closely related sequences to remove PCR and sequencing errors. V, D and J gene segments were assigned by aligning CDR3 sequences to IMGT reference sequences. For a sequence to be retained, at least a six-nucleotide match to both a V gene segment and a J gene segment was required. Rearrangements were classified as productive when the CDR3 lacked stop codons and remained in frame with V and J, and all other rearrangements were classified as non-productive. Following IMGT convention, CDR3 was defined as the stretch from the second conserved V-encoded cysteine to the conserved J-encoded phenylalanine. In an earlier analysis of around 600 of the donors, sequences lacking an unambiguous match to a single V gene segment were excluded. In an earlier analysis of about 590 of the donors, a V segment was called functional when productive rearrangements were above 56.7%, and segregating when the standard deviation between donors exceeded 5%. To diagnose cytomegalovirus status from the catalog of TCR beta chain sequences, a statistical classification framework was built. In a later analysis, V and J genes were assigned by comparing TCR nucleotide sequences against IMGT/GENE-DB human TR gene sequences. In a later analysis, CDR3 sequences and most-parsimonious VDJ recombination scenarios were assigned using the TCRdist pipeline. In a later analysis, each TCR beta chain was defined by its CDR3 amino acid sequence together with its V-gene family, and reads lacking a unique V-gene family were excluded. As a way to deal with suspected cross-contamination and a sequencing artifact, a later analysis dropped 592 nucleotide sequences that were highly shared and had low generation probability. A later analysis calculated a clonal expansion index for each public chain from normalized within-repertoire ranks of inferred template counts. In a later analysis, generation probabilities were computed using a VDJ recombination model fitted to out-of-frame rearrangements, and the results were checked against IGoR. In a later analysis, TCR-TCR, TCR-HLA and TCR-CMV co-occurrence was scored with hypergeometric tests, and a repertoire-size bias correction was applied to TCR pairs. False discovery rates were estimated in a later analysis by permuting HLA or CMV assignments 20 times. In a later analysis, co-occurring TCRs were grouped with DBSCAN, and TCRdist sequence similarity was added when clustering was performed within HLA-allele-positive subsets. Repertoires with fewer than 30,000 or more than 120,000 public chains were left out of co-occurrence clustering, as were about 5 repertoires with anomalous nucleotide sharing. In its TCRdb copy, this immuneACCESS table keeps in-frame sequences only and misses some clones. Where compared with another copy, unresolved V genes explain less than half of these, and the others have no known cause. V, J and clone size reflect that table, while D and trimming were determined from the DNA. The sample includes some 100,000 clones, with around three quarters observed a single time. The top ten clones comprise more than 3.5% of the sample.

A word on this clone: The specificity of this receptor is unknown. Base qualities are not provided; no much larger clone lies one nucleotide away.

The cohort consisted of some 670 healthy bone marrow donors. All cohort members were sampled while nominally healthy, although unrecorded immune exposures were likely present. The donor tested CMV seropositive and was one of the 289 seropositive cohort members. Each donor provided a peripheral blood sample, and peripheral blood mononuclear cells were used for TCR beta sequencing. The Qiagen DNeasy Blood Extraction Kit was used to extract genomic DNA from the blood cell samples. This TCR was recovered from a female donor in good health and CMV-seropositive. What was sequenced was PBMCs. The rearranged chain carries TRBV6-6 and TRBJ2-3, with 8 bases matching TRBD2. The DNA sequence is as follows: TGTGCCAGCACGGGCCGCGGGGCGGGAGGAGATACGCAGTATTTT. This is translated as CASTGRGAGGDTQYF.